One and the same sample provided the 14 T cell receptor beta chains below, sequenced in a study of human T cells and chemical hapten exposure. The library labeled individual cDNA molecules by adding unique molecular identifiers to them. TCRdb analysed the reads with MiXCR anew, one entry per CDR3 protein. The sample has more than 3,000 distinct CDR3 sequences, about 50% seen once. Unfractionated whole blood was the source of the extracted total RNA. Sequencing input: whole blood. The receptors originated from a human donor who had alopecia or was a healthy volunteer (not recorded which). Some clones in this sample may be carry-over from other donors' samples. This table probably holds off-target reads from a library built for another chain.

J is TRBJ2-7 and V is TRBV30, with D unresolved. CDR3 length equals 11 residues. V dropped 3 bases and J dropped 3 bases, with 6 bases sitting between them. Germline lookup yields CDR1 GTSNPN and CDR2 SVGIG (reference sequence). CDR3 loop: CAWRISYEQYF. DNA of the CDR3: TGTGCCTGGAGAATAAGCTACGAGCAGTACTTC.

This clonotype was counted a few times. The rearrangement joins TRBV30 to TRBJ2-7, with TRBD1 as a possible D gene (6 bases). Trimming shortened V by 0 bases and J by 2 bases, and 17 bases separated the two germline ends. Germline CDR1 GTSNPN, CDR2 SVGIG (reference sequence). The CDR3 consists of 16 residues. The CDR3 DNA is TGTGCCTGGAGTGTAGGGATGGACAGCGATCCCTACGAGCAGTACTTC. Translation gives CAWSVGMDSDPYEQYF.

The table lists this clonotype with a few counts. This rearrangement joins TRBV4-1 to TRBJ1-5; 8 nucleotides match TRBD1. The ends lost 4 bases at V and 7 bases at J; junction bases unmatched: 9. CDR1 MGHRA and CDR2 YSYEKL come from the germline V gene. The CDR3 length is 15 residues. The CDR3 here is CASSRIQGAGQPQHF. The CDR3 nucleotides read TGCGCCAGCAGCCGGATCCAGGGGGCGGGCCAGCCCCAGCATTTT.

This chain connects TRBV5-1 to TRBJ2-5; 9 nucleotides line up with TRBD1. The CDR3 totals 15 residues. Germline CDR1 and CDR2: SGHRS and YFSETQ. With V trimmed by 4 bases and J by 1 base, 5 bases remained unmatched. The CDR3 DNA sequence: TGCGCCAGCAGCCTCGGGACAGGGTCCCAAGAGACCCAGTACTTC. This sequence encodes CASSLGTGSQETQYF.

The genes are TRBV10-1 and TRBJ2-5; unclear D gene. The germline V gene has CDR1 WNHNN and CDR2 SYGVQD (reference sequence). This CDR3 region has 13 residues. V was shortened by 4 bases and J by 1 base, with 7 bases between the two germline ends. DNA of the CDR3: TGCGCCAGCAGTGTACGCAGCCAAGAGACCCAGTACTTC. The encoded protein is CASSVRSQETQYF.

The gene calls are TRBV29-1 and TRBJ2-1, with D tentatively TRBD1 (5 bases). Trimming pared 0 bases from V and 10 bases from J, leaving 16 bases between. Germline CDR1 reads SQVTM; CDR2 reads ANQGSEA. The CDR3 has 14 residues. The chain's CDR3 is CSVEDRVPAGEQFF. The CDR3 bases are TGCAGCGTTGAAGATCGGGTCCCCGCAGGGGAGCAGTTCTTC.

This chain connects TRBV29-1 to TRBJ2-7; 7 nucleotides match TRBD1. Trimming at V came to 7 bases and at J to 3 bases, leaving 9 bases not matched to a gene. The CDR3 contains 13 residues. Germline V CDR1 and CDR2: SQVTM, ANQGSEA. CDR3 DNA sequence: TGCAGCGCCGGTAACGACAGGGACTACGAGCAGTACTTC. This sequence encodes CSAGNDRDYEQYF.

The rearrangement joins TRBV7-3 to TRBJ2-3; 12 bases line up with TRBD1. This CDR3 comprises 15 residues. The V segment lost 5 bases and the J segment 5 bases; nucleotides outside the gene matches: 5. CDR1 is SGHTA, CDR2 FQGTGA, per germline. CDR3 DNA: TGTGCCAGCAGCATCGGGACAGGGGGCATAGATACGCAGTATTTT. Protein: CASSIGTGGIDTQYF.

The rearrangement uses TRBV11-2 and TRBJ2-3; no definite D call. This CDR3 has 12 amino acids. V lost 6 bases and J 0 bases, leaving 4 bases between the germline ends. Germline CDR1 reads SGHAT; CDR2 reads FQNNGV. The CDR3 protein is CASRQSTDTQYF. The CDR3 DNA reads TGTGCCAGCAGACAAAGCACAGATACGCAGTATTTT.

This clonotype was counted only a few times. This chain joins TRBV28 and TRBJ2-5; D remains ambiguous. The CDR3 totals 13 residues. Per germline, CDR1 MDHEN and CDR2 SYDVKM. V was cut by 9 bases and J by 1 base, with 12 bases left in between. CDR3 loop: CASGRSFQETQYF. The CDR3 DNA sequence: TGTGCCAGTGGCCGCTCCTTCCAAGAGACCCAGTACTTC.

The chain is built from TRBV11-2 and TRBJ2-7, with 8 nucleotides matching TRBD2. Per germline, CDR1 SGHAT and CDR2 FQNNGV. The CDR3 covers 14 residues. V shed 1 base, J shed 4 bases, and the junction held 3 bases outside the gene matches. CDR3 residues: CASSLARLAYEQYF. CDR3 nucleotides: TGTGCCAGCAGCTTAGCACGACTAGCGTACGAGCAGTACTTC.

V is TRBV7-9 and J is TRBJ2-7, with D unresolved. Per germline, CDR1 SEHNR and CDR2 FQNEAQ (reference sequence). This CDR3 contains 12 residues. V was pared by 5 bases and J by 3 bases, with 8 bases between. The CDR3 DNA is TGTGCCAGCAGCGAACAGCACTACGAGCAGTACTTC. The encoded protein is CASSEQHYEQYF.

This clonotype was counted between two and nine times. The chain has TRBV10-2 and TRBJ2-5, with D unclear. Germline loops: CDR1 WSHSY, CDR2 SAAADI. The CDR3 runs 14 residues. The V end was cut by 3 bases, the J end by 3 bases, with 11 bases between. The CDR3 DNA sequence: TGCGCCAGCAGTGACCCTCCGTCAAAAGAGACCCAGTACTTC. Its protein product is CASSDPPSKETQYF.

The chain employs TRBV7-9 and TRBJ2-3; D gene uncertain. V was trimmed by 5 bases and J by 6 bases, leaving 12 bases between them. The CDR3 spans 13 residues. Looked up from germline, CDR1 is SEHNR and CDR2 is FQNEAQ (reference sequence). DNA for the CDR3: TGTGCCAGCAGCCCCCCGACGACGGATACGCAGTATTTT. Translated, it gives CASSPPTTDTQYF.